The entry below gives a single T cell receptor beta chain sequence along with its context. The data stem from a study of blood T cell repertoires in COVID-19. Study overall: Italy, Spain and the United States were the sources of the convalescent and acute COVID-19 samples. T cells, B-cell-depleted T cells, or PBMCs supplied cDNA or gDNA.

In the original processing: Amplification of reference gene primers provided the estimated nucleated cell counts. Repertoires were generated with immunoSEQ multiplex PCR, while TCRdb's copy carries only in-frame clones and drops some. Clone size and V and J calls were adopted from that table, with D and trimming inferred from the DNA. The data show 250,000 to 300,000 clones, 75% to 90% seen once. This receptor was identified in a man aged 55-75 years who had recovered from COVID-19. The source material was peripheral blood.

The CDR3 DNA follows: TGTGCCAGCAGTTTCGGGGAATTGCCCCAGCATTTT. This sequence encodes CASSFGELPQHF. V gene TRBV28 combines with J gene TRBJ1-5, with D hard to call. Germline V gene sequence: CDR1 MDHEN, CDR2 SYDVKM. CDR3 length: 12 amino acids. Trimming took off 3 bases at V and 9 bases at J, with 9 bases between the two ends.